The 21 T cell receptor beta chains presented below share a single source sample, sequenced in a study of control samples from healthy donors and cancer patients. The table came from immunoSEQ multiplex PCR; TCRdb's copy has only in-frame clones and leaves some out. Of about 110,000 clones listed, roughly 79% are singletons. Sequencing input: blood. The receptors derive from a man aged 18 to 35 in good health.

This clone was found a few times. The rearrangement uses TRBV4-1 and TRBJ1-2; weak D call: TRBD1 (6 bases). The germline V and J ends were trimmed by 2 bases and 5 bases, with 12 bases remaining between them. CDR3 length equals 14 residues. Germline loops: CDR1 MGHRA, CDR2 YSYEKL. CDR3 sequence reads: CASSQTTGVYGYTF. The CDR3 nucleotides are TGCGCCAGCAGCCAAACGACAGGAGTTTATGGCTACACCTTC.

The chain uses TRBV15 and TRBJ1-1; possible D gene TRBD1, 5 bases. Germline V gene data show CDR1 as LNHNV and CDR2 as YYDKDF (reference sequence). The CDR3 length is 20 residues. V lost 3 bases and J 2 bases, leaving 28 bases between the germline ends. The DNA of the CDR3 is TGTGCCACCAGCAGCTCGGGACCCCCAGGCAGGTTTACAGTTAACACTGAAGCTTTCTTT. Its protein product is CATSSSGPPGRFTVNTEAFF.

This rearrangement joins TRBV30 to TRBJ2-5, with D tentatively TRBD1 (6 bases). Deletions cut 2 bases from V and 2 bases from J, with 33 bases between. Germline V CDR1 and CDR2: GTSNPN, SVGIG (reference sequence). This CDR3 is built from 21 residues. This CDR3 reads CAWSSPPSGTSIKAVQETQYF. Written as DNA, the CDR3 is TGTGCCTGGAGTTCACCCCCCTCCGGGACATCCATTAAGGCGGTGCAAGAGACCCAGTACTTC.

The V and J genes are TRBV27 and TRBJ1-2; tentatively, D is TRBD1 (6 bases). Germline-derived CDR1 and CDR2 are MNHEY and SMNVEV (reference sequence). V dropped 10 bases and J dropped 4 bases, with 25 bases sitting between them. There are 16 residues in the CDR3. CDR3 nucleotides: TGTGCCACCTCGCCGGGGGGCCCCCGAGCTTTCTATGGCTACACCTTC. Translating gives CATSPGGPRAFYGYTF.

The chain couples TRBV7-2 to TRBJ2-7; 10 nucleotides align to TRBD2. The germline gives CDR1 SGHTA, CDR2 FQGNSA. This CDR3 contains 15 residues. J was trimmed by 3 bases and V by 4 bases; bases with no gene match: 6. The CDR3 reads CASSSRTSGIYEQYF. CDR3 sequence (DNA): TGTGCCAGCAGCTCAAGGACTAGCGGTATCTACGAGCAGTACTTC.

The chain carries TRBV19 and TRBJ1-2; D is possibly TRBD1 (5 bases). CDR1 LNHDA and CDR2 SQIVND come from the germline V gene (reference sequence). There are 15 residues in the CDR3. Between the trimmed V and J ends, which lost 5 bases and 5 bases, there was a span of 18 bases. The CDR3 bases are TGTGCCAGTAGTGACCTCGGCAGGGTCTATTATGGCTACACCTTC. Translation gives CASSDLGRVYYGYTF.

This chain connects TRBV11-2 to TRBJ2-2; no definite D call. Germline values: CDR1 SGHAT, CDR2 FQNNGV. The CDR3 is 17 residues long. The V gene lost 2 bases and the J gene lost 1 base, with 14 bases spanning the gap. The CDR3, as DNA: TGTGCCAGCAGCTTATTCAAGATAGCTGGGAACACCGGGGAGCTGTTTTTT. It codes for CASSLFKIAGNTGELFF.

This clone has a handful of counts. The chain couples TRBV15 to TRBJ2-1, with TRBD1 identical over 9 bases. The CDR3 loop spans 13 amino acids. The V segment lost 7 bases and the J segment 4 bases; nucleotides outside the gene matches: 2. The V gene's germline CDR1 is LNHNV and CDR2 YYDKDF (reference sequence). In nucleotides, the CDR3 is TGTGCCACCAAACAGGGGGCATACAATGAGCAGTTCTTC. Its translation: CATKQGAYNEQFF.

Of note for this clone: This sample includes further DNA sequences coding for the same CDR3. The CDR3 bases are TGTGCCTGGGGGAGGGACAGGGGATCTGAAAAACTGTTTTTT. This sequence encodes CAWGRDRGSEKLFF. V usage is TRBV30 and J usage is TRBJ1-4; 10 bases line up with TRBD1. The CDR3 has 14 residues. Trimming removed 5 bases from V and 7 bases from J; junction bases left unmatched: 7. CDR1 and CDR2 from the germline V gene are GTSNPN and SVGIG (reference sequence).

This clone was counted a single time. The chain joins TRBV5-5 to TRBJ1-1, with D possibly TRBD1 on 6 matching bases. Germline CDR1 and CDR2: SGHKS and YYEKEE (reference sequence). There are 14 residues in the CDR3. V lost 2 bases, J lost 0 bases, and 8 bases lay in between. This CDR3 reads CASSFGTLNTEAFF. The CDR3 DNA is TGTGCCAGCAGCTTCGGGACATTGAACACTGAAGCTTTCTTT.

This rearrangement joins TRBV20-1 to TRBJ2-5; D gene unclear. CDR3 length: 14 amino acids. V was clipped by 3 bases and J by 4 bases, with 15 bases between them. Germline-derived CDR1 and CDR2 are DFQATT and SNEGSKA (reference sequence). The CDR3 region has the DNA TGCAGTGCTAGTGGGAACGGACCTTTAGAGACCCAGTACTTC. Amino acids: CSASGNGPLETQYF.

The chain employs TRBV7-9 and TRBJ1-4; D might be TRBD1 (5 bases). The CDR3 is 15 residues long. Germline CDR1 SEHNR, CDR2 FQNEAQ (reference sequence). The V and J ends lost 1 base and 8 bases respectively, with 14 bases between them. The CDR3 protein is CASSLVTQGREKLFF. The CDR3 DNA reads TGTGCCAGCAGCTTAGTAACGCAGGGAAGGGAAAAACTGTTTTTT. The complete variable domain, with remaining parts taken from reference TRBV7-9 and TRBJ1-4, reads DTGVSQNPRHKITKRGQNVTFRCDPISEHNRLYWYRQTLGQGPEFLTYFQNEAQLEKSRLLSDRFSAERPKGSFSTLEIQRTEQGDSAMYLCASSLVTQGREKLFFGSGTQLSVL.

The V gene is TRBV25-1, the J gene TRBJ1-1; a weak D match, TRBD1 (6 bases). CDR1 and CDR2 from the germline V gene are MGHDK and SYGVNS. CDR3 length: 14 residues. The germline V and J ends were trimmed by 7 bases and 0 bases, with 12 bases remaining between them. CDR3 amino acids: CASNGGSMNTEAFF. The CDR3, as DNA: TGTGCCAGCAATGGGGGCAGCATGAACACTGAAGCTTTCTTT.

The chain couples TRBV7-8 to TRBJ1-2, with D tentatively TRBD1 (5 bases). Germline values: CDR1 SGHVS, CDR2 FQNEAQ. V was cut by 3 bases and J by 8 bases, with 19 bases left in between. The CDR3 extends over 15 amino acids. CDR3 amino acids: CASSFAGLSSGGYTF. For the CDR3, the DNA is TGTGCCAGCAGCTTCGCGGGACTCTCCTCTGGGGGCTACACCTTC.

There are a few counts of this clone. At one end, the junction sequence differs from germline, possibly due to a read error. The chain links TRBV7-6 to TRBJ1-6; D not resolved. The CDR3 runs 13 residues. The germline gives CDR1 SGHVS, CDR2 FNYEAQ. CDR3 in DNA: TGTGCCAGCAGCGTAGCCTCGAAGGGAACCCTCCACTTT. Its protein is CASSVASKGTLHF.

The rearrangement joins TRBV11-2 to TRBJ1-2; D perhaps matches TRBD1 (6 bases). V was shortened by 5 bases and J by 5 bases, with 15 bases between the two germline ends. Germline V gives CDR1 SGHAT, CDR2 FQNNGV. The CDR3 is made up of 14 amino acids. The CDR3 region has the DNA TGTGCCAGCAGCCGAGTAGGGGGTTCGTATGGCTACACCTTC. It encodes CASSRVGGSYGYTF.

The chain joins TRBV5-1 to TRBJ2-3, with TRBD1 as a possible D gene (6 bases). V shed 2 bases and J shed 4 bases, with 14 bases lying between them. CDR3 length equals 15 residues. The germline CDR1 and CDR2 sequences are SGHRS and YFSETQ. The CDR3 DNA follows: TGCGCCAGCAGCTTACAGGGCCACGGGGCAGATACGCAGTATTTT. Translating it yields CASSLQGHGADTQYF.

The rearrangement joins TRBV15 to TRBJ2-1; 7 bases match TRBD1. J was trimmed by 3 bases and V by 4 bases; bases with no gene match: 9. The CDR3 contains 16 residues. Germline V CDR1 and CDR2: LNHNV, YYDKDF (reference sequence). The CDR3, as DNA: TGTGCCACCAGCACATTGACAGGGATGCTCTACAATGAGCAGTTCTTC. This codes for CATSTLTGMLYNEQFF. The full variable domain, rest sourced from reference TRBV15 and TRBJ2-1, is DAMVIQNPRYQVTQFGKPVTLSCSQTLNHNVMYWYQQKSSQAPKLLFHYYDKDFNNEADTPDNFQSRRPNTSFCFLDIRSPGLGDTAMYLCATSTLTGMLYNEQFFGPGTRLTVL.

The V call is TRBV7-9, the J call TRBJ1-1, with TRBD1 matching 9 bases. CDR3 length equals 17 residues. From germline, CDR1 is SEHNR and CDR2 FQNEAQ (reference sequence). The V segment lost 1 base and the J segment 3 bases; nucleotides outside the gene matches: 9. DNA of the CDR3: TGTGCCAGCAGCTTAGTGGGGACAGGGACGATTGACACTGAAGCTTTCTTT. As protein: CASSLVGTGTIDTEAFF.

This chain connects TRBV19 to TRBJ2-5, with D hard to call. Per germline, CDR1 LNHDA and CDR2 SQIVND (reference sequence). Between the trimmed V and J ends, which lost 6 bases and 5 bases, there was a span of 10 bases. CDR3 size: 12 residues. The CDR3 region is CASSRQGETQYF. The CDR3 DNA sequence: TGTGCCAGTAGCAGACAAGGGGAGACCCAGTACTTC.

The chain links TRBV2 to TRBJ1-2; TRBD1 might be the D (5 bases). Trimming pared 4 bases from V and 2 bases from J, leaving 14 bases between. The CDR3 totals 15 residues. CDR1 and CDR2 (germline): SNHLY, FYNNEI. In DNA, the CDR3 is TGTGCCAGCAGTGCCCCTCAGGGAGGGAACTATGGCTACACCTTC. Protein product: CASSAPQGGNYGYTF.